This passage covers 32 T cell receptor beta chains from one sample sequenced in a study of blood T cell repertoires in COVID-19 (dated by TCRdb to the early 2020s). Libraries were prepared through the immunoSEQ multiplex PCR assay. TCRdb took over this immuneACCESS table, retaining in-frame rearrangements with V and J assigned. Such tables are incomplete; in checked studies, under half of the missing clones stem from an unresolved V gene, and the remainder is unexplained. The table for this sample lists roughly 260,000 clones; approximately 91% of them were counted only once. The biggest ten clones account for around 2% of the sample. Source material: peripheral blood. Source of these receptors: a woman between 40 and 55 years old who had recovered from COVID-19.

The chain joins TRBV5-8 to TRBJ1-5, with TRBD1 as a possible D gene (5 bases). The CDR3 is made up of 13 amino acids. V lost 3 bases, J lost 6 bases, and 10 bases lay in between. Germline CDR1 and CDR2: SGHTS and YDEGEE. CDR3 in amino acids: CASSSRGSQPQHF. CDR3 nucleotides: TGTGCCAGCAGCTCCCGGGGGAGTCAGCCCCAGCATTTT. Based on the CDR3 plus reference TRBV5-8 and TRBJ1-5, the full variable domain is EAGVTQSPTHLIKTRGQQATLRCSPISGHTSVYWYQQALGLGLQFLLWYDEGEERNRGNFPPRFSGRQFPNYSSELNVNALELEDSALYLCASSSRGSQPQHFGDGTRLSIL.

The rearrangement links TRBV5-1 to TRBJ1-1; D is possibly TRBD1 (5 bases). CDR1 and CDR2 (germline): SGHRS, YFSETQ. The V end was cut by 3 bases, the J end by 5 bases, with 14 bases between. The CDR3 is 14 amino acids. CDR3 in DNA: TGCGCCAGCAGCTGGGACGGCGGGAGGACTGAAGCTTTCTTT. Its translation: CASSWDGGRTEAFF.

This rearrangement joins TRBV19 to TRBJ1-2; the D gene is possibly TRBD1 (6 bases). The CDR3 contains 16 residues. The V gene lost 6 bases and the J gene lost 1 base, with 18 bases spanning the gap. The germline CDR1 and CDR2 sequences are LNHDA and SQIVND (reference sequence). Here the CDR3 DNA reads TGTGCCAGTAGAGGGAAACTGGGGGCCCTTAACTATGGCTACACCTTC. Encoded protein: CASRGKLGALNYGYTF.

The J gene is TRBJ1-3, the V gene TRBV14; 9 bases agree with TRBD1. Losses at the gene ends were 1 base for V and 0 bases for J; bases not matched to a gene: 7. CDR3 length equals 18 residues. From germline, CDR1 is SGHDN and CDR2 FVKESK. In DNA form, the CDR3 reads TGTGCCAGCAGCCAAGCCCCGGGACAGGGATCCTCTGGAAACACCATATATTTT. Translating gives CASSQAPGQGSSGNTIYF.

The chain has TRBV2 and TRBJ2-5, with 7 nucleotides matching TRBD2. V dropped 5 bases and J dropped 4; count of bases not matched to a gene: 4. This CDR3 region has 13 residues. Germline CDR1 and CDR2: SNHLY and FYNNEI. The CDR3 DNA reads TGTGCCAGCAGTAGCGGGATCCCAGAGACCCAGTACTTC. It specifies CASSSGIPETQYF.

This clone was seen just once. The CDR3 DNA sequence: TGCGCCAGCAGCTTGGTACAGGGTAGTGAAGCTTTCTTT. Amino acids: CASSLVQGSEAFF. The chain has TRBV5-1 and TRBJ1-1, with D perhaps matching TRBD1 (6 bases). Trimming took off 0 bases at V and 7 bases at J, with 10 bases between the two ends. This CDR3 is built from 13 residues. Germline loops: CDR1 SGHRS, CDR2 YFSETQ.

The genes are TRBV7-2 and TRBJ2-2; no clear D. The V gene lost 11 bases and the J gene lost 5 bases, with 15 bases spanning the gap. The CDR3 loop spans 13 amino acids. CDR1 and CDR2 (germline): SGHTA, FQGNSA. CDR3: CAGNRARTGELFF. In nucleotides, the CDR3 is TGTGCCGGCAATCGAGCCCGAACCGGGGAGCTGTTTTTT.

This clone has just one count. The chain's CDR3 is CASSLGFLTGDTDTQYF. CDR3 sequence (DNA): TGCGCCAGCAGCTTGGGGTTCCTGACGGGAGACACAGATACGCAGTATTTT. V usage is TRBV5-1 and J usage is TRBJ2-3, with TRBD2 as a possible D gene (6 bases). Trimming removed 0 bases from V and 2 bases from J, with 16 bases in between. This CDR3 region has 17 residues. The germline CDR1 and CDR2 sequences are SGHRS and YFSETQ. Looking up the rest from reference TRBV5-1 and TRBJ2-3 gives the full variable domain: KAGVTQTPRYLIKTRGQQVTLSCSPISGHRSVSWYQQTPGQGLQFLFEYFSETQRNKGNFPGRFSGRQFSNSRSEMNVSTLELGDSALYLCASSLGFLTGDTDTQYFGPGTRLTVL.

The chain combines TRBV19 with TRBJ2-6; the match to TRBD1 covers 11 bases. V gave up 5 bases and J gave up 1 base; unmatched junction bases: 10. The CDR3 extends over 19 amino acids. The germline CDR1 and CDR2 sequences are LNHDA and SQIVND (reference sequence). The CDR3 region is CASSQPWTGGFSGANVLTF. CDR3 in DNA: TGTGCCAGTAGTCAACCCTGGACAGGGGGCTTTTCTGGGGCCAACGTCCTGACTTTC.

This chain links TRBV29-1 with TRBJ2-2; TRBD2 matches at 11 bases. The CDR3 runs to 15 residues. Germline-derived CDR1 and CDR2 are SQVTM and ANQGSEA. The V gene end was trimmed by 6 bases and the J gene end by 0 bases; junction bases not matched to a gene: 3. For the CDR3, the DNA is TGCAGCGTCGAGACTAGCGGGACGAACACCGGGGAGCTGTTTTTT. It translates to CSVETSGTNTGELFF.

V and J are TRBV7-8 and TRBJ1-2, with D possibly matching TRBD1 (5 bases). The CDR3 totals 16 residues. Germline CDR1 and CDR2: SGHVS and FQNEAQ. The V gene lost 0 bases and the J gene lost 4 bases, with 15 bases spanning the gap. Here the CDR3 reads CASSLASGGPSYGYTF. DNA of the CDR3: TGTGCCAGCAGCTTAGCGTCGGGGGGTCCCTCCTATGGCTACACCTTC.

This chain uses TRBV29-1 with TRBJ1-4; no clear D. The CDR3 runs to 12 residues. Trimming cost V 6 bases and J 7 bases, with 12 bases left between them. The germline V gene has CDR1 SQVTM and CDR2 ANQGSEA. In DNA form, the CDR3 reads TGCAGCGTGAGGGTAGGACGTGAAAAACTGTTTTTT. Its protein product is CSVRVGREKLFF.

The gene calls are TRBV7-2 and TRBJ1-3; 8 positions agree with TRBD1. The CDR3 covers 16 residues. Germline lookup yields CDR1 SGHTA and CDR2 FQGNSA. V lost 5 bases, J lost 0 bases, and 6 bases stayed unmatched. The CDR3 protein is CASSRGQGYSGNTIYF. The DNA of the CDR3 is TGTGCCAGCAGCAGAGGACAGGGTTACTCTGGAAACACCATATATTTT.

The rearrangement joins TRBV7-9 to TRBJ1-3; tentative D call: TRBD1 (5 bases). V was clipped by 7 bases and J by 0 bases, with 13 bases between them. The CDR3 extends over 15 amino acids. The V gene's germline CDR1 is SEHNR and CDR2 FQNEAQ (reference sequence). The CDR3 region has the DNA TGTGCCAGCACCATAGGGGCACTCTCTGGAAACACCATATATTTT. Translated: CASTIGALSGNTIYF.

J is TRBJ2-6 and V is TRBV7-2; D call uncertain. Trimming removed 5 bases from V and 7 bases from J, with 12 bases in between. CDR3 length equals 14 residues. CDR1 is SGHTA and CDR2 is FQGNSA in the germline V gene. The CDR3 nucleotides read TGTGCCAGCAGCCAAACTCTGGGCGCCAACGTCCTGACTTTC. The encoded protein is CASSQTLGANVLTF.

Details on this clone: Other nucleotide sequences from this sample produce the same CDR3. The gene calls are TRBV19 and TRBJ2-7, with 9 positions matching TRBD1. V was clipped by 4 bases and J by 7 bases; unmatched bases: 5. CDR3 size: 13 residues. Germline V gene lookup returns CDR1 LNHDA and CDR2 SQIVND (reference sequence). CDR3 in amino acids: CASSTTGGGEQYF. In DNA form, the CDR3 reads TGTGCCAGTAGTACCACAGGGGGCGGTGAGCAGTACTTC.

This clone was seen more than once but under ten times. DNA for the CDR3: TGCAGTGCTAGTCGGGTGGCGTTGAACACTGAAGCTTTCTTT. As protein: CSASRVALNTEAFF. The V call is TRBV20-1, the J call TRBJ1-1; no reliable D call. The V gene lost 3 bases and the J gene lost 0 bases, with 11 bases spanning the gap. The CDR3 consists of 14 residues. Germline V gene sequence: CDR1 DFQATT, CDR2 SNEGSKA (reference sequence).

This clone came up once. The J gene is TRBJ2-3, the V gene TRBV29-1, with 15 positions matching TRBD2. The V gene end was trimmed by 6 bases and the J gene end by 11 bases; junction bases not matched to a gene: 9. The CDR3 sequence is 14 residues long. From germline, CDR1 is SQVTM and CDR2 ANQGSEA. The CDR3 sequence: CSVIKEGLAGGQYF. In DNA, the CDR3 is TGCAGCGTAATTAAAGAGGGACTAGCGGGGGGGCAGTATTTT.

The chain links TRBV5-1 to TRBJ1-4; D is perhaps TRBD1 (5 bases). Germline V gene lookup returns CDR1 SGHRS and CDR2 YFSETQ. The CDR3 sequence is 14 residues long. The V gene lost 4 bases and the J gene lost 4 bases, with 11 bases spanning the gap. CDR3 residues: CASSRDSGNEKLFF. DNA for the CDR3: TGCGCCAGCAGCAGGGACTCCGGTAATGAAAAACTGTTTTTT.

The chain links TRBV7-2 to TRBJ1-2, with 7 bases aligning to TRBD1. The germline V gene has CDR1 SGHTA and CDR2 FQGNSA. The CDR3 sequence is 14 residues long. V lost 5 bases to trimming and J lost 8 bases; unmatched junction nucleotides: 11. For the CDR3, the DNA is TGTGCCAGCAGCCCCGGGACAGCCCTGTCCGGCTACACCTTC. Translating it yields CASSPGTALSGYTF.

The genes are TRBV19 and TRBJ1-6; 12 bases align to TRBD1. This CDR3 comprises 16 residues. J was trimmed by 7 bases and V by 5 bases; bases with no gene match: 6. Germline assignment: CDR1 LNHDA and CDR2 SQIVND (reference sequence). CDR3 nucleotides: TGTGCCAGTAGTTCCTACGGGACAGGGGGCAATTCACCCCTCCACTTT. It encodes CASSSYGTGGNSPLHF.

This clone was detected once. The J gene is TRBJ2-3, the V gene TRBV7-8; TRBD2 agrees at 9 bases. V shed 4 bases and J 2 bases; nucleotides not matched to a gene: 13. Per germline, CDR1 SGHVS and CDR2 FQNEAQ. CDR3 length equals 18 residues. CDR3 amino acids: CASSSDPWGGRDTDTQYF. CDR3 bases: TGTGCCAGCAGCTCCGACCCATGGGGCGGGAGGGACACAGATACGCAGTATTTT.

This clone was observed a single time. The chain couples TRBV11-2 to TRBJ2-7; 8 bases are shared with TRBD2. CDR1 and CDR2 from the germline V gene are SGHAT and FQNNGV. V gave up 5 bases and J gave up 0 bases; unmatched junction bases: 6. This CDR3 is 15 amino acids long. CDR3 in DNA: TGTGCCAGCAGCAAGGAGCGGGGGCTCTCCTACGAGCAGTACTTC. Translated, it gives CASSKERGLSYEQYF. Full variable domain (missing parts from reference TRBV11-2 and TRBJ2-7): EAGVAQSPRYKIIEKRQSVAFWCNPISGHATLYWYQQILGQGPKLLIQFQNNGVVDDSQLPKDRFSAERLKGVDSTLKIQPAKLEDSAVYLCASSKERGLSYEQYFGPGTRLTVT.

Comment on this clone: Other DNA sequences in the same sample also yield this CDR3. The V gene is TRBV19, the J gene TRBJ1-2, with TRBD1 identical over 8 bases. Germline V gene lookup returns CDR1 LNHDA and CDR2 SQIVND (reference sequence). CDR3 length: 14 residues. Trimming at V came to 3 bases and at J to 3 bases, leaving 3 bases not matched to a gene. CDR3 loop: CASSIDRGDYGYTF. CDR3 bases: TGTGCCAGTAGTATCGACAGGGGCGACTATGGCTACACCTTC.

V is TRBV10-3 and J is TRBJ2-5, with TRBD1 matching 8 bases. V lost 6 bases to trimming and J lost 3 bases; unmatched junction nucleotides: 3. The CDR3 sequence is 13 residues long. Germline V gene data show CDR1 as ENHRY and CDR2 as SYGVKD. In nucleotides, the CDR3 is TGTGCCATCAGCGCGGGACAGGAAGAGACCCAGTACTTC. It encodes CAISAGQEETQYF.

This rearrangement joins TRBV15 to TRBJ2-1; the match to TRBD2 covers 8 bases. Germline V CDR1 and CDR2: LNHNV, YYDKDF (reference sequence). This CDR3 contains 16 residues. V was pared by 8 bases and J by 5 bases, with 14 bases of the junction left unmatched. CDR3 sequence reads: CATGRLGRGVHNEQFF. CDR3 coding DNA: TGTGCCACCGGAAGGTTGGGGCGGGGGGTCCACAATGAGCAGTTCTTC.

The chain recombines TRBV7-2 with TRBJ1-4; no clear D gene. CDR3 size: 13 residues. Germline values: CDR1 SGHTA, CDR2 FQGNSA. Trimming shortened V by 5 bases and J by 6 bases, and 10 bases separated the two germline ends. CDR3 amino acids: CASSVARHEKLFF. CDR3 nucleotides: TGTGCCAGCAGCGTTGCGCGGCATGAAAAACTGTTTTTT.

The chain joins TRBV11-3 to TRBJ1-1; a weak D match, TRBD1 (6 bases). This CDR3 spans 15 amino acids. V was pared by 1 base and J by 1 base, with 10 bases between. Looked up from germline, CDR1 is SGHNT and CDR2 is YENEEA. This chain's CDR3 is CASSLGGGANTEAFF. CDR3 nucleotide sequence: TGTGCCAGCAGCTTAGGAGGGGGAGCGAACACTGAAGCTTTCTTT.

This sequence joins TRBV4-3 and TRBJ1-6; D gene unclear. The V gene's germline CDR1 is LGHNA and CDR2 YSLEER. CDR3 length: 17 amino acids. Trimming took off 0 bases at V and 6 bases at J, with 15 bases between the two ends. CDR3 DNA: TGCGCCAGCAGCCAAGATCTTCGACTTCGCCCTAATTCACCCCTCCACTTT. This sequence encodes CASSQDLRLRPNSPLHF.

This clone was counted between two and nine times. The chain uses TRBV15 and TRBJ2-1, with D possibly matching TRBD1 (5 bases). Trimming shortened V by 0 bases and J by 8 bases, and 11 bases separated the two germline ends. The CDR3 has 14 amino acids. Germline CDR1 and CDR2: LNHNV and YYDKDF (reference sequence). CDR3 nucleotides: TGTGCCACCAGCAGAGATCCAGGGCTCTATGAGCAGTTCTTC. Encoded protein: CATSRDPGLYEQFF.

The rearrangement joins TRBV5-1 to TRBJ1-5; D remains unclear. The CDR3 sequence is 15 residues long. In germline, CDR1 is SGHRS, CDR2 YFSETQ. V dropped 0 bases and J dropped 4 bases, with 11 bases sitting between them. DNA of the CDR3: TGCGCCAGCAGCTTGGAGGCGGAGATTAATCAGCCCCAGCATTTT. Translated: CASSLEAEINQPQHF.

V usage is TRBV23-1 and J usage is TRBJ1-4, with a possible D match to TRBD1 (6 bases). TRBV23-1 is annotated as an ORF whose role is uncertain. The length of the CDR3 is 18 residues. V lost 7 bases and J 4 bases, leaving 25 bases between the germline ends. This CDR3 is CASTPIKDRCQFNEKLFF. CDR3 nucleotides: TGCGCCAGCACTCCCATTAAGGACAGATGCCAATTTAATGAAAAACTGTTTTTT.